What follows are 26 T cell receptor beta chains derived from one specimen sequenced in a study of T-cell memory formation after mild COVID-19 listed by TCRdb under 2021. The library was obtained by 5' RACE. The sequencer was an Illumina NovaSeq 6000. TCRdb itself trimmed the public reads at Q25 with fastp, ran MiXCR and retained productive beta chains. Every CDR3 protein is listed once, alongside the most common genes and DNA of its rows. Within this sample are about 260,000 distinct CDR3 sequences, with around 15% of them counted one time only. Of the sample, over 20% falls within the top ten clones. Material: PBMCs or a T cell subset sorted from them (not recorded which). The receptors here all came from a man aged 18 to 30 who had mild COVID-19 (a few samples of this study predate the infection). The sample titles of this study are shuffled in the database, so cell type and time point are left out; the donor was told from shared clones.

The chain couples TRBV6-6 to TRBJ2-7; the D gene is possibly TRBD2 (6 bases). Trimming took 7 bases from V and 2 from J, leaving 18 bases between them. This CDR3 has 15 amino acids. Germline CDR1 and CDR2: MNHNY and SVGAGI (reference sequence). CDR3 region: CASNPSGPSTYEQYF. DNA for the CDR3: TGTGCCAGCAATCCGAGCGGGCCGTCTACCTACGAGCAGTACTTC.

In its sample, this clonotype was seen a few times. V gene TRBV7-2 combines with J gene TRBJ2-1; 7 nucleotides match TRBD2. V was pared by 3 bases and J by 0 bases, with 2 bases of the junction left unmatched. Looked up from germline, CDR1 is SGHTA and CDR2 is FQGNSA. The CDR3 consists of 15 residues. The CDR3 loop reads CASSLWGGSYNEQFF. Here the CDR3 DNA reads TGTGCCAGCAGCTTGTGGGGGGGCTCCTACAATGAGCAGTTCTTC. Drawing the rest from reference TRBV7-2 and TRBJ2-1, the complete variable domain is GAGVSQSPSNKVTEKGKDVELRCDPISGHTALYWYRQSLGQGLEFLIYFQGNSAPDKSGLPSDRFSAERTGGSVSTLTIQRTQQEDSAVYLCASSLWGGSYNEQFFGPGTRLTVL.

J is TRBJ1-1 and V is TRBV4-3, with TRBD1 as a possible D gene (6 bases). The CDR3 totals 16 residues. Trimming took 0 bases from V and 0 from J, leaving 11 bases between them. Germline CDR1 LGHNA, CDR2 YSLEER. DNA of the CDR3: TGCGCCAGCAGCCAAGACTATAGGGGGATGAACACTGAAGCTTTCTTT. Translation: CASSQDYRGMNTEAFF.

DNA for the CDR3: TGTGCCACCAGTGACCCTTCCACGTCTGAAGCTTTCTTT. It encodes CATSDPSTSEAFF. This chain joins TRBV24-1 and TRBJ1-1; D is unresolved. This CDR3 spans 13 amino acids. Germline-derived CDR1 and CDR2 are KGHDR and SFDVKD. V lost 4 bases to trimming and J lost 6 bases, with 11 bases between them.

Comments on this clonotype: This may stem from a read error, because a much larger clone lies one nucleotide away. The chain recombines TRBV12-3 or TRBV12-4 with TRBJ2-1; D possibly matches TRBD1 or TRBD2 (5 bases each). The last part of the DNA fits TRBJ2-7 better; the J call may be wrong. This CDR3 contains 13 residues. This CDR3 is CASSRGPYNEQYF. CDR3 DNA: TGTGCCAGCAGCCGGGGACCCTACAATGAGCAGTACTTC.

This chain uses TRBV6-1 with TRBJ2-2; D unclear. Germline lookup yields CDR1 MNHNS and CDR2 SASEGT. Between the trimmed V and J ends, which lost 4 bases and 6 bases, there was a span of 12 bases. The CDR3 consists of 14 residues. The CDR3 reads CASSVGNWAGELFF. DNA of the CDR3: TGTGCCAGCAGTGTAGGGAACTGGGCCGGGGAGCTGTTTTTT.

At least ten counts were recorded for this clonotype. This chain links TRBV28 with TRBJ1-5; no firm D call. The CDR3 has 9 residues. V lost 7 bases and J 5 bases, leaving 0 bases between the germline ends. Germline CDR1 is MDHEN and CDR2 is SYDVKM. This chain's CDR3 is CASNQPQHF. Written as DNA, the CDR3 is TGTGCCAGCAATCAGCCCCAGCATTTT.

The chain employs TRBV10-1 and TRBJ1-1; the D gene is possibly TRBD1 (5 bases). CDR1 is WNHNN, CDR2 SYGVQD, per germline (reference sequence). Trimming took 6 bases from V and 3 from J, leaving 11 bases between them. The CDR3 has 13 amino acids. The CDR3 reads CASSGEGHTEAFF. The CDR3 DNA is TGCGCCAGCAGCGGGGAGGGGCACACTGAAGCTTTCTTT.

This chain links TRBV5-4 with TRBJ1-5; 9 nucleotides line up with TRBD1. V was clipped by 4 bases and J by 5 bases; unmatched bases: 7. The CDR3 is 15 residues long. Germline V lookup: CDR1 SGHNT, CDR2 YYREEE (reference sequence). The CDR3 nucleotides read TGTGCCAGCAGCCTGACCGGGACAGGGTATCAGCCCCAGCATTTT. It encodes CASSLTGTGYQPQHF.

This sequence joins TRBV7-2 and TRBJ1-2; 7 bases map to TRBD1. The CDR3 is 13 residues long. Germline-derived CDR1 and CDR2 are SGHTA and FQGNSA. J lost 8 bases, V lost 7 bases, and 10 bases had no gene match. The CDR3 region has the DNA TGTGCCAGCATTCCCGGACAGGTTCGGGGCTACACCTTC. This sequence encodes CASIPGQVRGYTF.

This clonotype turned up a few times. The V gene is TRBV6-2 or TRBV6-3, the J gene TRBJ2-5; D perhaps matches TRBD1 (5 bases). This CDR3 has 16 amino acids. V shed 0 bases and J shed 4 bases, with 15 bases lying between them. Germline values: CDR1 MNHEY, CDR2 SVGEGT. CDR3 nucleotides: TGTGCCAGCAGTTACTCGAGTAGCCAGGGCTCAGAGACCCAGTACTTC. Protein: CASSYSSSQGSETQYF.

This clonotype appeared many times. The chain uses TRBV7-2 and TRBJ2-1, with a tentative D call TRBD2 (7 bases). The germline gives CDR1 SGHTA, CDR2 FQGNSA. The CDR3 sequence is 15 residues long. V shed 5 bases and J shed 4 bases, with 15 bases lying between them. This CDR3 reads CASSRGGGKYNEQFF. DNA for the CDR3: TGTGCCAGCAGCCGCGGGGGCGGGAAATACAATGAGCAGTTCTTC.

This clonotype appeared a few times. The chain joins TRBV20-1 to TRBJ2-2, with D possibly called TRBD1 or TRBD2 (6 bases each). Germline V CDR1 and CDR2: DFQATT, SNEGSKA (reference sequence). The CDR3 contains 16 residues. V was clipped by 1 base and J by 4 bases, with 16 bases between them. CDR3 in DNA: TGCAGTGCTAGAGGCGGGGACACCCGGGGCACCGGGGAGCTGTTTTTT. This codes for CSARGGDTRGTGELFF.

Here the CDR3 DNA reads TGTGCCAGCAGCAACAGTACTCAAGCCTACGAGCAGTACTTC. Its translation is CASSNSTQAYEQYF. The chain has TRBV7-9 and TRBJ2-7; D not resolved. V shed 5 bases and J shed 2 bases, with 13 bases lying between them. The CDR3 contains 14 residues. CDR1 is SEHNR and CDR2 is FQNEAQ in the germline V gene (reference sequence).

The V call is TRBV7-8, the J call TRBJ2-4; D might be TRBD1 (5 bases). This CDR3 contains 14 residues. The V and J ends lost 0 bases and 10 bases respectively, with 13 bases between them. Germline CDR1 and CDR2: SGHVS and FQNEAQ. CDR3 DNA: TGTGCCAGCAGCTTAGCCCGTCAGGGTAATATTCAGTACTTC. Amino acid sequence: CASSLARQGNIQYF.

This clonotype was counted between two and nine times. The gene calls are TRBV12-3 or TRBV12-4 and TRBJ2-3, with TRBD1 as a possible D gene (5 bases). V lost 6 bases to trimming and J lost 5 bases, with 9 bases between them. The CDR3 has 12 residues. The CDR3 DNA reads as TGTGCCAGCAGGGACGACAGAGATACGCAGTATTTT. Its protein is CASRDDRDTQYF.

DNA for the CDR3: TGCAGTGCTAGAGTGGACAGCTCTGGAAACACCATATATTTT. It specifies CSARVDSSGNTIYF. This sequence joins TRBV20-1 and TRBJ1-3, with D possibly matching TRBD1 (6 bases). Germline assignment: CDR1 DFQATT and CDR2 SNEGSKA (reference sequence). Trimming cost V 1 base and J 0 bases, with 7 bases left between them. The CDR3 consists of 14 residues.

This chain links TRBV10-2 with TRBJ2-2, with TRBD2 matching 10 bases. Per germline, CDR1 WSHSY and CDR2 SAAADI. V shed 8 bases, J shed 4 bases, and the junction held 7 bases outside the gene matches. This CDR3 region has 15 residues. CDR3 in amino acids: CASRWTSGSTGELFF. The CDR3 DNA is TGCGCCAGCCGCTGGACTAGCGGCAGCACCGGGGAGCTGTTTTTT.

The rearrangement joins TRBV5-1 to TRBJ1-2; 9 positions match TRBD1. The CDR3 loop spans 13 amino acids. V was clipped by 4 bases and J by 8 bases; unmatched bases: 6. Germline loops: CDR1 SGHRS, CDR2 YFSETQ. The CDR3 DNA reads as TGCGCCAGCAGCCTCGGGACAGGGAACGGCTACACCTTC. Amino acids: CASSLGTGNGYTF.

V usage is TRBV29-1 and J usage is TRBJ2-2; D gene unclear. Germline CDR1 reads SQVTM; CDR2 reads ANQGSEA. V lost 3 bases to trimming and J lost 3 bases, with 8 bases between them. The CDR3 length is 13 residues. For the CDR3, the DNA is TGCAGCGTTGAGGGTGCGGACACCGGGGAGCTGTTTTTT. Amino acid sequence: CSVEGADTGELFF.

This clonotype was seen a handful of times. The chain employs TRBV11-2 and TRBJ2-3; D is ambiguous. Trimming took 4 bases from V and 3 from J, leaving 11 bases between them. Per the germline V gene, CDR1 is SGHAT and CDR2 is FQNNGV. The CDR3 is 14 residues long. The CDR3, as DNA: TGTGCCAGCAGCTACGGACGAAGGACAGATACGCAGTATTTT. Translation gives CASSYGRRTDTQYF.

In this sample, this clonotype turned up many times. This chain joins TRBV29-1 and TRBJ2-3; 13 bases line up with TRBD2. J lost 6 bases, V lost 7 bases, and 7 bases had no gene match. CDR1 is SQVTM and CDR2 is ANQGSEA in the germline V gene. The CDR3 is made up of 14 amino acids. This CDR3 reads CSAGLAGDGDTQYF. Here the CDR3 DNA reads TGCAGCGCAGGACTAGCGGGGGACGGCGATACGCAGTATTTT.

In DNA form, the CDR3 reads TGTGCCAGCAGTTATGAGGCAGGGGGAGGCTACACCTTC. Its protein is CASSYEAGGGYTF. V and J are TRBV6-2 or TRBV6-3 and TRBJ1-2; 7 nucleotides line up with TRBD1. CDR1 and CDR2 (germline): MNHEY, SVGEGT. The CDR3 runs to 13 residues. V dropped 3 bases and J dropped 8; count of bases not matched to a gene: 6.

The genes are TRBV7-3 and TRBJ2-1, with TRBD2 as a possible D gene (5 bases). CDR1 is SGHTA, CDR2 FQGTGA, per germline. The V end lost 2 bases, the J end lost 0 bases, and 8 bases lay between the germline ends. The CDR3 contains 15 residues. CDR3 protein: CASSLSGVSYNEQFF. The CDR3 DNA reads as TGTGCCAGCAGCTTATCCGGGGTCTCCTACAATGAGCAGTTCTTC.

V is TRBV14 and J is TRBJ2-1; D is uncertain. Looked up from germline, CDR1 is SGHDN and CDR2 is FVKESK. CDR3 length: 13 amino acids. The ends were cut back, 2 bases at V and 6 bases at J, with 8 bases in the middle. CDR3 in amino acids: CASSQSGPNEQFF. CDR3 DNA: TGTGCCAGCAGCCAAAGTGGACCCAATGAGCAGTTCTTC.

This clonotype has only a few counts. V is TRBV5-1 and J is TRBJ2-2, with 8 bases lining up with TRBD1. CDR3 size: 16 residues. With 7 bases clipped from V and 5 bases from J, the junction kept 13 bases outside the gene matches. Germline V CDR1 and CDR2: SGHRS, YFSETQ. The CDR3 sequence: CASHDPNRGRTGELFF. The CDR3 DNA follows: TGCGCCAGCCACGACCCCAACAGGGGGAGGACCGGGGAGCTGTTTTTT.